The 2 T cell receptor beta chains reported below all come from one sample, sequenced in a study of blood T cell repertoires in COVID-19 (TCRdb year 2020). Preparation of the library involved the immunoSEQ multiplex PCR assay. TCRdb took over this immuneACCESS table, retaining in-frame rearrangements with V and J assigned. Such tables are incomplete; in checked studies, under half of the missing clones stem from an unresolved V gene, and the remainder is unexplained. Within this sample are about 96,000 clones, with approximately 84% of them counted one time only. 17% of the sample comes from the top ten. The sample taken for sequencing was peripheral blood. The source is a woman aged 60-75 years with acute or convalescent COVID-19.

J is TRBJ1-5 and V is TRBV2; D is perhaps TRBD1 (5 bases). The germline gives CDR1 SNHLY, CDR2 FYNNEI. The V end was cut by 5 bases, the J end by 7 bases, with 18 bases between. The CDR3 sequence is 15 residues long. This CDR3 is CASSYGQGRHQPQHF. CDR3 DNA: TGTGCCAGCAGTTACGGCCAGGGTCGTCACCAGCCCCAGCATTTT.

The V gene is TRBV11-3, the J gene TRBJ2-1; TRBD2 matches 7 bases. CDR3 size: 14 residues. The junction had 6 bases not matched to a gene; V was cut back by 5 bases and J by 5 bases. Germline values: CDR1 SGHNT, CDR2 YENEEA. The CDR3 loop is CASSPTGGNNEQFF. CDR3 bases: TGTGCCAGCAGCCCGACCGGGGGGAACAATGAGCAGTTCTTC.